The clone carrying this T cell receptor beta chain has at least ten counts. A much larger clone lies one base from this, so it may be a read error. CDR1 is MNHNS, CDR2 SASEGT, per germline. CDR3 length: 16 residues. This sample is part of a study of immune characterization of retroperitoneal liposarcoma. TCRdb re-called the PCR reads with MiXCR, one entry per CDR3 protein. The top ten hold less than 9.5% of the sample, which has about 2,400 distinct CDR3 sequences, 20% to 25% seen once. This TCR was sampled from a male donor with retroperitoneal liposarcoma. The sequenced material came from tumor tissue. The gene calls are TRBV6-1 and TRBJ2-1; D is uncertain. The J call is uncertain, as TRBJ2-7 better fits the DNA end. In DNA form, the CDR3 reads TGTGCCAGCAGTGAACGGCAGGTTAGCTCCTACAATGAGCAGTACTTC. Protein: CASSERQVSSYNEQYF.